The entry below describes one T cell receptor beta chain. Its antigen is still unknown. Repeated repertoire sampling spanned the course of chemoradiotherapy. This entry comes from a study of chemoradiotherapy in HPV16-positive cancers. TCRdb's table, derived via immunoSEQ multiplex PCR, lists solely in-frame clones and lacks some. The sample carries around 580 clones, 75% to 90% recorded once. The germline V gene encodes CDR1 SGHVS and CDR2 FNYEAQ. The CDR3 is 14 amino acids. Trimming cost V 5 bases and J 4 bases; bases outside gene matches: 5. Study-wide findings and caveats: Candidate HPV-specific clones and E7-related TCR motifs grew in tumor during treatment.

The sample was tumor tissue, taken from a patient who underwent chemoradiotherapy. The chain recombines TRBV7-6 with TRBJ1-2, with 9 bases aligning to TRBD1. This clonotype originated in a human donor with HPV-associated anogenital cancer. This CDR3 reads CASSGTGNAYGYTF. The DNA for the CDR3 is TGTGCCAGCAGCGGGACAGGGAACGCCTATGGCTACACCTTC.